This TCR beta chain was found in a study of T cells in Graves' hyperthyroidism and ophthalmopathy. Diagnosis relied on clinical symptoms, serum thyroxine and TRAb, thyroid ultrasound and orbital computed tomography. There were TCR beta CDR3 regions amplified from RNA transcripts. RT-PCR in the first round (using the HTBI primer set) targeted the TCR CDR3. In TCRdb, the multiplex PCR reads were re-called with MiXCR into one record per CDR3 protein. The data contain about 130,000 distinct CDR3 sequences, roughly a fifth of them singletons. Germline CDR1 reads MGHRA; CDR2 reads YSYEKL. The CDR3 runs 15 residues. V was pared by 3 bases and J by 5 bases, with 7 bases of the junction left unmatched.

This receptor was taken from a woman between 50 and 59 years old with Graves' hyperthyroidism that later progressed to Graves' ophthalmopathy. The sequenced sample was blood. The chain is built from TRBV4-1 and TRBJ1-2; 9 bases align to TRBD1. The CDR3 protein is CASSQITGGHYGYTF. Here the CDR3 DNA reads TGCGCCAGCAGCCAGATAACAGGGGGCCATTATGGCTACACCTTC.